This entry concerns a single T cell receptor (beta chain). The data stem from a study of T cells after somatic rescue of genetic block. Repertoires were generated with immunoSEQ multiplex PCR, while TCRdb's copy carries only in-frame clones and drops some. This table holds more than 65,000 clones, more than 75% found once. The CDR3 has 14 amino acids. V trimming: 2 bases; J trimming: 1 base; junction bases outside the gene matches: 1. CDR1 and CDR2 from the germline V gene are KGHSH and LQKENI. Sequencing was carried out using peripheral blood mononuclear cells (PBMCs). The sequence derives from a young man. The V and J genes are TRBV18 and TRBJ1-1; the match to TRBD1 covers 7 bases. The CDR3 sequence is CASSPRQGNTEAFF. For the CDR3, the DNA is TGTGCCAGCTCACCAAGACAGGGGAACACTGAAGCTTTCTTT.